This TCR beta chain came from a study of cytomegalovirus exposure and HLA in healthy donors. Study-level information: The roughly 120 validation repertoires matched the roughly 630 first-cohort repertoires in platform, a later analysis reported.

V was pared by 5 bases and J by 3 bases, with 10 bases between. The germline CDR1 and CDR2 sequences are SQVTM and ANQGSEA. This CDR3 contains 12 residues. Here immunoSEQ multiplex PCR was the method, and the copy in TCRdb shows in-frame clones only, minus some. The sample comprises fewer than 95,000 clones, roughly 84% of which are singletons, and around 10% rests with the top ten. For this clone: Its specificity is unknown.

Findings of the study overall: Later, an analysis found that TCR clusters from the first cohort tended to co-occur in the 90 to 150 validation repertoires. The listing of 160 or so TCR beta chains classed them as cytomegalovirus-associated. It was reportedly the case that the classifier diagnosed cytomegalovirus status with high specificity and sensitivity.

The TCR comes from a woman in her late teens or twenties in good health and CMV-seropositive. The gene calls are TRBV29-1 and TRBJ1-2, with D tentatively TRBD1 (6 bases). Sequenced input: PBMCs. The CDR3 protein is CSVHRQDYGYTF. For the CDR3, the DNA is TGCAGCGTTCATCGACAGGACTATGGCTACACCTTC. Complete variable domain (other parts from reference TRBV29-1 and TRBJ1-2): SAVISQKPSRDICQRGTSLTIQCQVDSQVTMMFWYRQQPGQSLTLIATANQGSEATYESGFVIDKFPISRPNLTFSTLTVSNMSPEDSSIYLCSVHRQDYGYTFGSGTRLTVV.